What follows describes a single TCR beta chain. While infection was still active, Seattle patients were enrolled and then followed longitudinally. The sample is drawn from a study of blood T cell repertoires in COVID-19. Across the study: Samples representing acute and convalescent COVID-19 were sourced from the United States, Italy and Spain. T cells, B-cell-depleted T cells, or PBMCs provided the cDNA or gDNA that served as material.

Per the study methods: Researchers report that nucleated cell counts were estimated from reference gene primer amplification. The data were produced by immunoSEQ multiplex PCR, yet TCRdb's version contains in-frame clones alone and is incomplete. The V and J calls and clone size are taken from that table; D and trimming were inferred from the DNA. The sample shows around 160,000 clones, 70% to 90% of them seen only once. Germline V gene sequence: CDR1 SGDLS, CDR2 YYNGEE. Between the trimmed V and J ends, which lost 3 bases and 1 base, there was a span of 11 bases. The CDR3 extends over 16 amino acids.

This clonotype was sampled from a woman aged 55-70 years with COVID-19, enrolled during active disease. Sequencing input: peripheral blood. The chain combines TRBV9 with TRBJ2-6; TRBD1 might be the D (5 bases). The CDR3 protein is CASSGQILSGANVLTF. DNA for the CDR3: TGTGCCAGCAGCGGACAGATCTTGTCTGGGGCCAACGTCCTGACTTTC.